Listed here are 12 T cell receptor beta chains from one sample, sequenced in a study of shared clonotypes between healthy human individuals. Profiled with immunoSEQ multiplex PCR; TCRdb holds only in-frame clones, not every one. This table holds about 1.1 million clones, 70% to 85% found once. The sequenced sample was memory CD4+ T cells from PBMCs. Subset specified: CD45RA-negative fraction. The receptor source for this set is a man in his late teens or twenties in good health. Some clones in this sample may be carry-over from other donors' samples.

The CDR3 loop reads CASSQISGDRAAFF. The CDR3, as DNA: TGTGCCAGCAGCCAAATCTCGGGGGACAGGGCGGCTTTCTTT. This chain joins TRBV14 and TRBJ1-1; TRBD1 matches 9 bases. CDR3 size: 14 residues. Germline V gene sequence: CDR1 SGHDN, CDR2 FVKESK. Germline trimming cut 2 bases from V and 11 bases from J; bases unmatched to any gene: 9.

The gene calls are TRBV18 and TRBJ1-5; no clear D. Germline V CDR1 and CDR2: KGHSH, LQKENI. The CDR3 covers 15 residues. The V end was cut by 3 bases, the J end by 4 bases, with 13 bases between. The chain's CDR3 is CASSPTSLRNQPQHF. For the CDR3, the DNA is TGTGCCAGCTCACCTACCAGTCTGAGGAATCAGCCCCAGCATTTT.

Concerning this clone itself: A much larger clonotype is one base distant, so this may be a read error. The gene calls are TRBV6-5 and TRBJ2-7; 7 bases map to TRBD2. V trimming: 6 bases; J trimming: 0 bases; junction bases outside the gene matches: 5. This CDR3 has 14 residues. Germline V gene lookup returns CDR1 MNHEY and CDR2 SVGAGI. CDR3 loop: CASSPGGSSYEQYF. In nucleotides, the CDR3 is TGTGCCAGCAGCCCCGGGGGGAGCTCCTACGAGCAGTACTTC.

Turning to this clone: At one end, the junction sequence differs from germline, possibly due to a read error. This rearrangement joins TRBV7-6 to TRBJ2-7, with TRBD2 matching over 12 bases. Germline CDR1 SGHVS, CDR2 FNYEAQ. This CDR3 has 14 amino acids. CDR3 DNA: TGTGCCAGCAGCCTAGCGGGAGGGAATTACGAGCAGTACTTC. Residues: CASSLAGGNYEQYF. Full variable domain (rest looked up from reference TRBV7-6 and TRBJ2-7): GAGVSQSPRYKVTKRGQDVALRCDPISGHVSLYWYRQALGQGPEFLTYFNYEAQQDKSGLPNDRFSAERPEGSISTLTIQRTEQRDSAMYRCASSLAGGNYEQYFGPGTRLTVT.

This chain uses TRBV5-4 with TRBJ1-2; 11 bases are a match to TRBD1. Germline trimming cut 4 bases from V and 6 bases from J; bases unmatched to any gene: 5. This CDR3 comprises 14 residues. Germline CDR1 SGHNT, CDR2 YYREEE (reference sequence). The CDR3 DNA is TGTGCCAGCAGCCGGACAGGGGGCAAGGATGGCTACACCTTC. Translated, it gives CASSRTGGKDGYTF.

In regard to this clone: The junction shows a germline mismatch at one end, possibly a read error. V usage is TRBV7-2 and J usage is TRBJ1-5; no clear D. From germline, CDR1 is SGHTA and CDR2 FQGNSA. The CDR3 totals 13 residues. The CDR3 loop is CASSLIRTDPLHF. The CDR3 coding sequence is TGTGCCAGCAGCTTAATAAGGACGGACCCCCTGCATTTT.

This chain links TRBV11-3 with TRBJ2-1; weak D call: TRBD2 (6 bases). The germline V and J ends were trimmed by 0 bases and 5 bases, with 20 bases remaining between them. There are 18 residues in the CDR3. In germline, CDR1 is SGHNT, CDR2 YENEEA. The CDR3 protein is CASSLDLGVWGDHNEQFF. CDR3 nucleotides: TGTGCCAGCAGCTTAGATCTCGGGGTTTGGGGGGACCACAATGAGCAGTTCTTC.

The V and J genes are TRBV5-4 and TRBJ2-4; weak D call: TRBD2 (5 bases). The CDR3 runs to 15 residues. From germline, CDR1 is SGHNT and CDR2 YYREEE (reference sequence). V lost 4 bases and J lost 4, with 15 bases in between. The CDR3 here is CASSRGSEAKNIQYF. The CDR3, as DNA: TGTGCCAGCAGCCGCGGGTCCGAAGCTAAAAACATTCAGTACTTC.

The chain uses TRBV27 and TRBJ2-2; a weak D match, TRBD2 (5 bases). Per germline, CDR1 MNHEY and CDR2 SMNVEV (reference sequence). V was pared by 6 bases and J by 6 bases, with 11 bases between. The CDR3 is 13 residues long. The chain's CDR3 is CASRRGRAGELFF. The CDR3 coding sequence is TGTGCCAGCAGAAGAGGGCGCGCCGGGGAGCTGTTTTTT.

As concerns this clone: This may arise from a read error, as a much more abundant clone is one base away. V and J are TRBV14 and TRBJ2-3, with 11 bases fitting TRBD2. CDR3 length: 15 amino acids. J was trimmed by 0 bases and V by 4 bases; bases with no gene match: 0. CDR1 is SGHDN, CDR2 FVKESK, per germline. The CDR3 spells CASSRTSGSTDTQYF. CDR3 nucleotides: TGTGCCAGCAGCCGGACTAGCGGGAGCACAGATACGCAGTATTTT.

The V and J genes are TRBV30 and TRBJ2-5; 11 bases match TRBD1. V was pared by 0 bases and J by 2 bases, with 2 bases of the junction left unmatched. This CDR3 contains 15 residues. Germline CDR1 is GTSNPN and CDR2 is SVGIG (reference sequence). This chain's CDR3 is CAWSVWDRGQETQYF. The CDR3 DNA reads TGTGCCTGGAGTGTATGGGACAGGGGGCAAGAGACCCAGTACTTC.

This clone was seen only a few times. This chain links TRBV28 with TRBJ2-5; D might be TRBD2 (6 bases). Germline CDR1 MDHEN, CDR2 SYDVKM. The CDR3 has 15 residues. The V end lost 4 bases, the J end lost 5 bases, and 17 bases lay between the germline ends. The CDR3 reads CASSSSWAGRETQYF. DNA for the CDR3: TGTGCCAGCAGTTCCTCTTGGGCGGGGCGCGAGACCCAGTACTTC.